This is a list of T cell receptor beta chains from one sample in a study of blood T cell repertoires in COVID-19. Using immunoSEQ multiplex PCR, the repertoire was profiled, and TCRdb retains in-frame clones only, with some absent. Among over 70,000 clones listed, approximately 85% were seen once. The specimen sequenced was peripheral blood. Receptors were obtained from a man older than 75 with acute or convalescent COVID-19. Each CDR3 is given with its conserved first and last residue. Each record gives: clone size, V gene, D gene, J gene, CDR3 protein, CDR3 DNA. The D gene is left open where the match is weak. Some rows mark clone size as missing; the rest say once, few, many or name a class of expanded clone.

-,TRBV18,-,TRBJ1-4,CASSPQGPGLFF,TGTGCCAGCTCTCCTCAGGGCCCCGGACTGTTTTTT
-,TRBV27,-,TRBJ1-1,CASSLSGRPNDEAFF,TGTGCCAGCAGTTTATCGGGCAGGCCAAACGATGAAGCTTTCTTT
-,TRBV27,-,TRBJ1-1,CASSLSLGRNTEAFF,TGTGCCAGCAGTTTATCCCTTGGCAGGAACACTGAAGCTTTCTTT
once,TRBV5-1,TRBD2,TRBJ2-7,CASSFLAGGAYEQYF,TGCGCCAGCAGCTTCCTAGCGGGAGGCGCCTACGAGCAGTACTTC
-,TRBV28,TRBD1,TRBJ2-1,CASSLLSGQGLNEQFF,TGTGCCAGCAGTTTGTTATCGGGACAGGGGTTGAATGAGCAGTTCTTC
-,TRBV9,TRBD1,TRBJ1-6,CASSVQGAYNSPLHF,TGTGCCAGCAGCGTCCAGGGGGCGTATAATTCACCCCTCCACTTT
once,TRBV5-7,-,TRBJ2-2,CASSLGQGWNTGELFF,TGTGCCAGCAGCTTGGGCCAGGGGTGGAACACCGGGGAGCTGTTTTTT
-,TRBV4-1,TRBD1,TRBJ1-5,CASSLGQYQPQHF,TGCGCCAGCAGCCTGGGACAGTATCAGCCCCAGCATTTT
-,TRBV14,-,TRBJ2-3,CASSQGLTDTQYF,TGTGCCAGCAGCCAGGGACTTACAGATACGCAGTATTTT
-,TRBV29-1,TRBD1,TRBJ1-1,CSVVPGTAVTEAFF,TGCAGCGTTGTCCCTGGGACAGCCGTTACTGAAGCTTTCTTT
-,TRBV28,-,TRBJ2-7,CASSRDTSPNF,TGTGCCAGCAGTCGGGACACCTCCCCAAACTTC
few,TRBV19,TRBD1,TRBJ1-2,CASNTGGLYGYTF,TGTGCCAGTAACACAGGGGGGCTCTATGGCTACACCTTC
-,TRBV19,TRBD2,TRBJ2-3,CASSPFGLAGDTDTQYF,TGTGCCAGTAGTCCCTTCGGACTAGCGGGGGACACAGATACGCAGTATTTT
-,TRBV28,-,TRBJ1-4,CASSLRDWMNEKLFF,TGTGCCAGCAGTTTACGGGACTGGATGAATGAAAAACTGTTTTTT
-,TRBV6-1,TRBD2,TRBJ2-1,CASSQAGATYNEQFF,TGTGCCAGCAGTCAAGCGGGAGCAACCTACAATGAGCAGTTCTTC
-,TRBV28,-,TRBJ2-7,CASSWAFGRGSYFYEQYF,TGTGCCAGCAGTTGGGCGTTCGGCAGGGGATCCTATTTCTACGAGCAGTACTTC
-,TRBV3-1/TRBV3-2,-,TRBJ1-6,CASSQGDTYNSPLHF,TGTGCCAGCAGCCAAGGCGACACCTATAATTCACCCCTCCACTTT
-,TRBV12-5,-,TRBJ2-3,CASGPALGRGDTQYF,TGTGCTAGTGGTCCCGCTCTAGGGCGGGGAGATACGCAGTATTTT
few,TRBV7-9,TRBD1,TRBJ1-4,CASSSSRGHNEKLFF,TGTGCCAGCAGCTCAAGCAGGGGGCATAATGAAAAACTGTTTTTT
-,TRBV11-3,-,TRBJ2-7,CASSLGLSPLSEQYF,TGTGCCAGCAGCTTAGGACTATCCCCTTTATCCGAGCAGTACTTC
-,TRBV7-9,-,TRBJ1-3,CASSLLSVSTIYF,TGTGCCAGCAGCTTACTCAGTGTCTCCACCATATATTTT
-,TRBV18,-,TRBJ2-3,CASSPSGSTDTQYF,TGTGCCAGCTCACCGTCAGGGAGCACAGATACGCAGTATTTT
-,TRBV4-3,TRBD1,TRBJ1-2,CASSQDDRVNYGYTF,TGCGCCAGCAGCCAAGATGACAGGGTTAACTATGGCTACACCTTC
-,TRBV3-1/TRBV3-2,TRBD2,TRBJ2-5,CASSQIGGATETQYF,TGTGCCAGCAGCCAAATCGGGGGGGCCACAGAGACCCAGTACTTC
-,TRBV3-1/TRBV3-2,TRBD1,TRBJ1-4,CASSQEVGTGVEKLFF,TGTGCCAGCAGCCAAGAGGTTGGGACAGGGGTCGAAAAACTGTTTTTT
-,TRBV7-2,TRBD1,TRBJ2-7,CASSLGWGQGSSSEQYF,TGTGCCAGCAGCTTAGGATGGGGACAGGGTAGCTCAAGCGAGCAGTACTTC
-,TRBV7-2,-,TRBJ2-3,CASSLAGGPPDTQYF,TGTGCCAGCAGCTTAGCGGGGGGTCCTCCAGATACGCAGTATTTT
-,TRBV7-8,-,TRBJ2-5,CASSSVGETQYF,TGTGCCAGCAGCTCGGTCGGGGAGACCCAGTACTTC